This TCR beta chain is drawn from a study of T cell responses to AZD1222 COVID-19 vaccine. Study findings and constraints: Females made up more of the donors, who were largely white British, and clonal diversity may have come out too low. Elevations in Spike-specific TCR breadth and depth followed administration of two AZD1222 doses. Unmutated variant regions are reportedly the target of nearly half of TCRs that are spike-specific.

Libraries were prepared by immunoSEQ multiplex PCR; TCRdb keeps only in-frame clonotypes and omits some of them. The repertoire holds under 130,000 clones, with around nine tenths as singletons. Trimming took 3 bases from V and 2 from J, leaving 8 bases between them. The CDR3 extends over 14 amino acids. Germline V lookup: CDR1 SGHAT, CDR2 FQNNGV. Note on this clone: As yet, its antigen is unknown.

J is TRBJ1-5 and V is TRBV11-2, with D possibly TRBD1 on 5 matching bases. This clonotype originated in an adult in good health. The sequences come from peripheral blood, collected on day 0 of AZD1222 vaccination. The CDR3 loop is CASSLGLGNQPQHF. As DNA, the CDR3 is TGTGCCAGCAGCTTGGGGCTTGGCAATCAGCCCCAGCATTTT.